This T cell receptor (beta chain) was identified in a study of blood T cell repertoires in COVID-19. Study at large: Specimens from acute and convalescent COVID-19 originated in the United States, Italy and Spain. From T cells, B-cell-depleted T cells, or PBMCs came the material, which was cDNA or gDNA.

Original methodology: Amplified reference gene primers provided the basis for estimating nucleated cell counts. Sequencing was performed with immunoSEQ multiplex PCR; in TCRdb, only in-frame clones are kept and a portion is missing. V, J and clone size are taken as reported in that table, and D and trimming were inferred from the DNA itself. The sample lists some 45,000 clones; about 91% were seen once. Trimming stripped 0 bases from V and 5 bases from J, with 9 bases between. The CDR3 is made up of 14 amino acids. Germline V gene sequence: CDR1 SGHTA, CDR2 FQGNSA. The source is a man in his sixties with active COVID-19. Sequenced input: peripheral blood. V usage is TRBV7-2 and J usage is TRBJ2-3; possible D gene TRBD1, 5 bases. The CDR3 loop reads CASSLAGPEDTQYF. Here the CDR3 DNA reads TGTGCCAGCAGCTTAGCGGGGCCAGAAGATACGCAGTATTTT.